This T cell receptor (beta chain) comes out of a study of cytomegalovirus exposure and HLA in healthy donors. Overall study: The approximately 120 million unique TCR beta sequences, from some 170 million T cells, were found by an earlier analysis. Study-wide results and limits: Association of a missense DCLRE1C variant with TCR beta V- and J-gene trimming was reported in a later analysis. The productive fraction for most TCR beta V segments was about 90% or about 30% in an earlier analysis. Most TCR sequences were seen very rarely across donors, but some public TCRs occurred in many.

The length of the CDR3 is 14 residues. Primers: 60 Vbeta forward and 13 Jbeta reverse. Assay: immunoSEQ multiplex PCR; the TCRdb copy retains only in-frame clones and omits some. The top ten hold approximately 7% of the sample, which has about 130,000 clones, around 74% seen once. This clone was counted between two and nine times. Antigen specificity is unknown. J is TRBJ2-7 and V is TRBV12-2; the table assigns TRBD2, which was not confirmed against the DNA. TRBV12-2 is a pseudogene locus. The sample comprised PBMCs. The clonotype comes from a man in his forties or fifties in good health and CMV-seropositive. CDR3 sequence (DNA): TGTGCAAGTCGCTTGCTAGCGGGATCTTTCGAGCAGTACTTC. This translates into CASRLLAGSFEQYF.